The source of this T cell receptor (beta chain) is a study of blood T cell repertoires in COVID-19. The repertoire was sequenced with immunoSEQ multiplex PCR; TCRdb's copy has only in-frame clones and lacks some. This sample has over 250,000 clones, with roughly 80% found just once. Germline values: CDR1 KGHSH, CDR2 LQKENI. V shed 3 bases, J shed 3 bases, and the junction held 12 bases outside the gene matches. There are 18 residues in the CDR3. The V and J genes are TRBV18 and TRBJ2-3; 10 bases fit TRBD2. The clonotype comes from a man aged 40-55 years who had been exposed to COVID-19. Sequenced: PBMCs or T cells enriched from blood (not recorded which). The DNA of the CDR3 is TGTGCCAGCTCACCGGACGATTCACTAGCGGGAAGTACAGATACGCAGTATTTT. Its protein product is CASSPDDSLAGSTDTQYF.